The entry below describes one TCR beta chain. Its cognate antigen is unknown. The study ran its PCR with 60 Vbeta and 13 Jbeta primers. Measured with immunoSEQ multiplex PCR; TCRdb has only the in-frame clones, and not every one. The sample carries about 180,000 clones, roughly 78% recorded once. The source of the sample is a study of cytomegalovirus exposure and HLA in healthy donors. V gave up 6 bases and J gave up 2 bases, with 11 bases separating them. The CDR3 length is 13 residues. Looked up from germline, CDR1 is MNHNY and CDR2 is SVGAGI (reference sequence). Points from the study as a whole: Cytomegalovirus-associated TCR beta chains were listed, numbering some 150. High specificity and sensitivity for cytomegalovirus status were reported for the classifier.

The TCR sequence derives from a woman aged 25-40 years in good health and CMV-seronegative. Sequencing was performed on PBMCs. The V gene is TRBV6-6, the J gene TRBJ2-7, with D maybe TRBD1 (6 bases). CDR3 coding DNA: TGTGCCAGCAGCCCTGCAGGGGCCTACGAGCAGTACTTC. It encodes CASSPAGAYEQYF.